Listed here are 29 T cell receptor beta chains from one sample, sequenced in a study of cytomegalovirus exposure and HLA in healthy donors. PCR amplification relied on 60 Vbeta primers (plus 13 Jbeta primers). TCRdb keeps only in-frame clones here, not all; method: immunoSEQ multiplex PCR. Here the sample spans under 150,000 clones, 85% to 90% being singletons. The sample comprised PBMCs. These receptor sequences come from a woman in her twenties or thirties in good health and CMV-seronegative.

The CDR3 sequence is CASSTLQGPTGGYTF. The CDR3 region has the DNA TGTGCCAGCAGTACCCTACAGGGTCCCACGGGAGGCTACACCTTC. V gene TRBV27 combines with J gene TRBJ1-2; D possibly corresponds to TRBD1 (6 bases). V was clipped by 5 bases and J by 8 bases, with 21 bases between them. Germline-derived CDR1 and CDR2 are MNHEY and SMNVEV (reference sequence). CDR3 length equals 15 residues.

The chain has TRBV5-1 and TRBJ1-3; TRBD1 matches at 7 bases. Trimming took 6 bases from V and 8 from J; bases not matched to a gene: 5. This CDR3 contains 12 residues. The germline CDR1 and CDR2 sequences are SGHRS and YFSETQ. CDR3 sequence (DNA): TGCGCCAGCAATCCAGGGGGTGACACCATATATTTT. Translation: CASNPGGDTIYF.

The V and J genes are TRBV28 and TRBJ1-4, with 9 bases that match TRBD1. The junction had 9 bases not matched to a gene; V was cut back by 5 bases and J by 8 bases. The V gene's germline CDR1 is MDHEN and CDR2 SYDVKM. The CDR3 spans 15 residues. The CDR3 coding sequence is TGTGCCAGCAGTGGTTCGGGACAGGGAAGCGAAAAACTGTTTTTT. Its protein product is CASSGSGQGSEKLFF.

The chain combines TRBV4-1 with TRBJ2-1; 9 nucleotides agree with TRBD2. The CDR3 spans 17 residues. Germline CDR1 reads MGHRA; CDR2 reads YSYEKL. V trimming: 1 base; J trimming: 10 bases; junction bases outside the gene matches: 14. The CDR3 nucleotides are TGCGCCAGCAGCCAAGGTGTCGCTAGCGGGACCTACCCGGAGCAGTTCTTC. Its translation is CASSQGVASGTYPEQFF.

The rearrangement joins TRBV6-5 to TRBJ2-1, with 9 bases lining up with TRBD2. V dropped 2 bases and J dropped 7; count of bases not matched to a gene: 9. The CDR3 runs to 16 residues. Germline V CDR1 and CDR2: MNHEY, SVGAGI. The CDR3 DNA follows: TGTGCCAGCAGTTACAGGGTTAGCGGGGGTTGGAATGAGCAGTTCTTC. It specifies CASSYRVSGGWNEQFF.

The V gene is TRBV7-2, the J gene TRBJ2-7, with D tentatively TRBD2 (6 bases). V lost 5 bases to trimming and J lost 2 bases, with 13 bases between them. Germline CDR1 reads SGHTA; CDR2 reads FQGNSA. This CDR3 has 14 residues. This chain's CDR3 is CASSQGLSAYEQYF. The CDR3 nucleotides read TGTGCCAGCAGCCAGGGACTCTCTGCCTACGAGCAGTACTTC.

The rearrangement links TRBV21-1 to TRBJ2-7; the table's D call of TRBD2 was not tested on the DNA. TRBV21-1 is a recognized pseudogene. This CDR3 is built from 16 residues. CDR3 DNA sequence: TGTGCCAGCAGCAGCAGATGCGGGCCCATCTCCTACGAGCAGTACTTC. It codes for CASSSRCGPISYEQYF.

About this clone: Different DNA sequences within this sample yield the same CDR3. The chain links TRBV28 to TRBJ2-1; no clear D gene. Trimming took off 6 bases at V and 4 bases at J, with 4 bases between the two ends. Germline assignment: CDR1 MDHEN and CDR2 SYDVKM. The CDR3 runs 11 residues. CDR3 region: CASSPYNEQFF. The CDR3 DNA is TGTGCCAGCAGCCCTTACAATGAGCAGTTCTTC.

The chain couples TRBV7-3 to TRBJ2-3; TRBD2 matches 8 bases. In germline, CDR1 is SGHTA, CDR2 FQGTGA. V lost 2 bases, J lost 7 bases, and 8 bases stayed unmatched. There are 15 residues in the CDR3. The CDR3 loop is CASSLAGGRLHTQYF. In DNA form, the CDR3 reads TGTGCCAGCAGCTTAGCGGGGGGCCGATTACATACGCAGTATTTT.

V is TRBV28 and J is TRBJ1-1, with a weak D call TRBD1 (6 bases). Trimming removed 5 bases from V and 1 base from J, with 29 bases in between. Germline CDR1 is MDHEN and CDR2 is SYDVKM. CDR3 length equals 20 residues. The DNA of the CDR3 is TGTGCCAGCAGTCTCCTAAACAGGGTTGGGACGGGAAAGAGGAACACTGAAGCTTTCTTT. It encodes CASSLLNRVGTGKRNTEAFF.

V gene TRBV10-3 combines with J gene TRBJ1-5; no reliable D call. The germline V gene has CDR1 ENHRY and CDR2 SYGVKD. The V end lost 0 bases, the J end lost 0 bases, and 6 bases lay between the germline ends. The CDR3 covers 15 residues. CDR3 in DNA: TGTGCCATCAGTGAGTCTGCCGGTAGCAATCAGCCCCAGCATTTT. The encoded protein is CAISESAGSNQPQHF.

The CDR3, as DNA: TGTGCCCGCGGACAGCAAGAGACCCAGTACTTC. Translating gives CARGQQETQYF. The rearrangement links TRBV2 to TRBJ2-5; tentatively, D is TRBD1 (6 bases). The CDR3 runs 11 residues. Germline CDR1 and CDR2: SNHLY and FYNNEI. The V and J ends lost 11 bases and 2 bases respectively, with 9 bases between them.

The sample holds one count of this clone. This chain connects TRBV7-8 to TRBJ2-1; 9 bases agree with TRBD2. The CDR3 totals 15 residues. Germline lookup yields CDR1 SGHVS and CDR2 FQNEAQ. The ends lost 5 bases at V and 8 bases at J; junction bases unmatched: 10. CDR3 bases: TGTGCCAGCAGCATCCCCCTTAGCGGGAGCTATGAGCAGTTCTTC. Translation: CASSIPLSGSYEQFF.

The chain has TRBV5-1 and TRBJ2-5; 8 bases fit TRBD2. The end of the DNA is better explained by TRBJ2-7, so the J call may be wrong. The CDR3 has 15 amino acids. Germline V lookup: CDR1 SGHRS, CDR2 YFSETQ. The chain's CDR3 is CASSSVGGGTYEQYF. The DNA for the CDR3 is TGCGCCAGCAGCTCCGTCGGCGGGGGGACCTACGAGCAGTACTTC.

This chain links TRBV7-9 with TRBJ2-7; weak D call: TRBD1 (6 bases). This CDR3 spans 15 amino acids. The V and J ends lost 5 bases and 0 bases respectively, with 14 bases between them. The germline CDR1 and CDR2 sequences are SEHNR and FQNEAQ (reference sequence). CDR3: CASSLGQISSYEQYF. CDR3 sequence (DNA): TGTGCCAGCAGCCTCGGACAGATCAGCTCCTACGAGCAGTACTTC.

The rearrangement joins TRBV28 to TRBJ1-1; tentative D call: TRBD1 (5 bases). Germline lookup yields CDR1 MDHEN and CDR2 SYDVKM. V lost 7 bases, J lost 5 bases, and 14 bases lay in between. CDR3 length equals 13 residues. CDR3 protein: CASMSGGGTEAFF. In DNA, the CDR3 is TGTGCCAGCATGTCGGGGGGTGGGACTGAAGCTTTCTTT. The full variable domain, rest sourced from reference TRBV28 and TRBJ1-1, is DVKVTQSSRYLVKRTGEKVFLECVQDMDHENMFWYRQDPGLGLRLIYFSYDVKMKEKGDIPEGYSVSREKKERFSLILESASTNQTSMYLCASMSGGGTEAFFGQGTRLTVV.

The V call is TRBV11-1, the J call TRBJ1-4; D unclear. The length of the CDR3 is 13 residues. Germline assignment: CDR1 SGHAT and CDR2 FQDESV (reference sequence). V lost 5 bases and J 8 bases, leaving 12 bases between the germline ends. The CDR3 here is CASSGTGSEKLFF. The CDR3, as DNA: TGTGCCAGCAGCGGTACGGGTTCCGAAAAACTGTTTTTT.

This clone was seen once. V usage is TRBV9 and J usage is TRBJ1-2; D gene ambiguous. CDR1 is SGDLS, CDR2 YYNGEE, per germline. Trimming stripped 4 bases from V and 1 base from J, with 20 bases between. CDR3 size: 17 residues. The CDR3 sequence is CASSPRANYLFNYGYTF. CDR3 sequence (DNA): TGTGCCAGCAGCCCGCGGGCTAACTACCTATTTAACTATGGCTACACCTTC.

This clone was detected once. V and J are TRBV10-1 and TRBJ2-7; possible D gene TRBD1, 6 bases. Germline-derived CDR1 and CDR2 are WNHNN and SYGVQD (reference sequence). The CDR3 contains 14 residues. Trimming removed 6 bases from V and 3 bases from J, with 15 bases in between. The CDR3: CASRETLDSYEQYF. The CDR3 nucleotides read TGCGCCAGCAGAGAGACCCTGGACAGCTACGAGCAGTACTTC.

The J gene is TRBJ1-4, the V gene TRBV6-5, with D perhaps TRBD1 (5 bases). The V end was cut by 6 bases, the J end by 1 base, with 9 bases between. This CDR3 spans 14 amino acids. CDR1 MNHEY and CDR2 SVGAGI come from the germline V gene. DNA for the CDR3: TGTGCCAGCAGGAGCGGGGGAACTAATGAAAAACTGTTTTTT. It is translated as CASRSGGTNEKLFF.

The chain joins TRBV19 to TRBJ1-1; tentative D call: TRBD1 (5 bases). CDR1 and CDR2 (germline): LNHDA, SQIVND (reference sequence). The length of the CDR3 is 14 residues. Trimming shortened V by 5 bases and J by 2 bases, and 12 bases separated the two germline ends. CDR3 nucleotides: TGTGCCAGTAGTTCTGAGACAGCAAACACTGAAGCTTTCTTT. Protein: CASSSETANTEAFF.

The CDR3 sequence is CASSRGLERNYGYTF. CDR3 nucleotides: TGCGCCAGCAGCCGAGGGCTGGAGAGAAACTATGGCTACACCTTC. This chain joins TRBV4-3 and TRBJ1-2; D call uncertain. The CDR3 runs to 15 residues. The germline gives CDR1 LGHNA, CDR2 YSLEER. The V end lost 4 bases, the J end lost 2 bases, and 14 bases lay between the germline ends.

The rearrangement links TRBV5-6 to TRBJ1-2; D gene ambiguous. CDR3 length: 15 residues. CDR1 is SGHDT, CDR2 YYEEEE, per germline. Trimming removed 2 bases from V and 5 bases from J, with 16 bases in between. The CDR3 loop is CASSFFTELYYGYTF. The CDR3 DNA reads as TGTGCCAGCAGCTTCTTTACAGAATTGTATTATGGCTACACCTTC.

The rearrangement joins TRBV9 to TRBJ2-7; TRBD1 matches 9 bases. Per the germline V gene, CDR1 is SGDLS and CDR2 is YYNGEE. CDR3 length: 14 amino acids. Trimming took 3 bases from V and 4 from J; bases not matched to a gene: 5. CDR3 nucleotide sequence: TGTGCCAGCAGCGCGGGGACAGGGACATACGAGCAGTACTTC. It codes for CASSAGTGTYEQYF.

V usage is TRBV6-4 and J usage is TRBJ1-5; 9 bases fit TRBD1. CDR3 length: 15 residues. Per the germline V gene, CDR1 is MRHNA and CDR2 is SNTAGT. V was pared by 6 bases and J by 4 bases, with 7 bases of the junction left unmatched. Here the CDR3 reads CASSATGGPNQPQHF. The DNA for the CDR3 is TGTGCCAGCAGCGCGACAGGGGGACCAAATCAGCCCCAGCATTTT.

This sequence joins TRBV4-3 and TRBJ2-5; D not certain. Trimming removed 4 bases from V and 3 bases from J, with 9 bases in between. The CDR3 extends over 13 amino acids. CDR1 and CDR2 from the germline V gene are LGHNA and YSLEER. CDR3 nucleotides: TGCGCCAGCAGCCCTCTCCTAGAAGAGACCCAGTACTTC. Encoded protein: CASSPLLEETQYF.

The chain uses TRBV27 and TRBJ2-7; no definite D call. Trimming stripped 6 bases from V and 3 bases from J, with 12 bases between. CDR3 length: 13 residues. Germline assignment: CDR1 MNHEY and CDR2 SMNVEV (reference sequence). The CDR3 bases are TGTGCCAGCAGCGCGGAATATTTCTACGAGCAGTACTTC. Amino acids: CASSAEYFYEQYF.

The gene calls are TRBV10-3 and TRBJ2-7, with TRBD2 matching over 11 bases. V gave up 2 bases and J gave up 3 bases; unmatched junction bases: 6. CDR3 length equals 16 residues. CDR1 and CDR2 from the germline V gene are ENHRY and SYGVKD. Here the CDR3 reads CAISETSGGSFYEQYF. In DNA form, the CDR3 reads TGTGCCATCAGTGAGACTAGCGGGGGAAGCTTCTACGAGCAGTACTTC.

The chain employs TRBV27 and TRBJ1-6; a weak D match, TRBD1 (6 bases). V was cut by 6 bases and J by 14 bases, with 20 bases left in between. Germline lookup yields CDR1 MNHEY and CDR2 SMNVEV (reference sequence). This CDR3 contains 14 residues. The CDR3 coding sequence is TGTGCCAGCAGGAAGCAGGGGTCGTTTGCTTCCCTCCACTTT. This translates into CASRKQGSFASLHF.